This T cell receptor (beta chain) derives from a study of T cell responses to AZD1222 COVID-19 vaccine. Study findings and constraints: Targets within unmutated variant regions were reportedly found for nearly half of spike-specific TCRs. The donor group comprised mostly white British people and more females; the analysis possibly underestimated clonal diversity.

Germline CDR1 and CDR2: SGHRS and YFSETQ. The CDR3 is 15 amino acids. Germline trimming cut 1 base from V and 0 bases from J; bases unmatched to any gene: 2. To note about this clone: Its antigen is as yet unknown.

The data were produced by immunoSEQ multiplex PCR, yet TCRdb's version contains in-frame clones alone and is incomplete. The sample yields over 45,000 clones, approximately 86% seen once. The chain recombines TRBV5-1 with TRBJ2-3; TRBD1 matches at 7 bases. Here the sequenced sample was peripheral blood, taken on day 0 of AZD1222 vaccination. This clonotype was obtained from an adult in good health. In DNA form, the CDR3 reads TGCGCCAGCAGCTTGACAGGGGATAGCACAGATACGCAGTATTTT. Protein product: CASSLTGDSTDTQYF.